This entry features one T cell receptor beta chain sequence. The count of this clone is one. This receptor's antigen is unknown. No much larger clone exists at a distance of one base, and base qualities are not known. This sample is drawn from a study of T cells in localized non-small cell lung cancer (TCRdb year 2020). A note on the overall study: Comparing tumors with uninvolved tumor-adjacent lungs, the study looked at the T cell repertoires of 236 patients with early-stage NSCLC. The cohort was made up of 236 treatment-naive NSCLC patients whose localized lung tumors had been resected. A mean age of around 69 years was recorded for the NSCLC patients, of whom more than 120 were male and about a hundred were female.

The immunoSEQ Assay was used to sequence TCR beta CDR3 regions from DNA. Regarding the original processing steps: To compute T cell density, TCR beta template counts were normalized to usable DNA, which was estimated by amplifying housekeeping genes. Richness was estimated with the preseqR package, extrapolating to 400,000 templates for PBMC samples and 120,000 templates for tissue samples. Clonality was defined by subtracting Pielou's evenness from one. Tissue-enriched TCRs were identified by differential abundance testing using productive amino-acid clonotypes, minimum total count 5 and alpha 0.1. The Jaccard Index and the Morisita Overlap Index were used to measure how much the repertoires overlapped between compartments. GLIPH grouped TCR beta CDR3s together with public tetramer-defined viral CDR3s, and a viral motif had to include at least three viral sequences and show V-gene enrichment. TCRdb mirrors the immuneACCESS table, restricted to in-frame sequences. Some clones are absent from its copies; in checked studies, under half trace to an unresolved V gene, and the reason for the others is unknown. Clonal size and the V and J genes are those of that table, whereas D and trimming came from the DNA. In this sample the table shows over 15,000 clones, roughly 90% of which occur a single time. The ten largest account for around a quarter of the sample.

Counted from cysteine to phenylalanine, this CDR3 has 12 amino acids. CDR3 DNA is the only sequence kept; it has 36 bases, read in frame from the first base. The germline V gene supplies CDR1 SGHAT and CDR2 FQNNGV. At the junction V is shortened by 7 bases and J by 0 bases, with 6 bases in between. At diagnosis, tumor, uninvolved tumor-adjacent lung and peripheral blood were collected and then preserved as a mix of FFPE and fresh-frozen material. Blood samples were analyzed as peripheral blood mononuclear cells for TCR repertoire profiling. Broad study findings and their caveats: Because of the exploratory design, TCR variables were selected using unadjusted p-values without false-discovery rate correction. Because multi-region tumor sequencing was not done, intratumor heterogeneity could not be ruled out. Uninvolved tumor-adjacent lung showed the highest T cell clonality, higher than tumor, which suggests more focused antigenic responses in the uninvolved tumor-adjacent lung. Longer overall survival was associated with higher T cell density in blood, whereas shorter survival was associated with higher clonality in adjacent lung. A median of around 57 of the top 100 tumor clones turned up in the paired uninvolved adjacent lung, and 25 to 30 of those clones also ranked among the top 100 of that same adjacent lung.

The specimen was peripheral blood, collected before any cancer treatment. The rearrangement combines TRBV11-2 with TRBJ2-5, with the identity of the D gene unclear. This receptor was identified in a female donor older than 55 with stage III squamous cell lung carcinoma. The CDR3 protein is CASTNYQETQYF. The DNA sequence reads TGTGCCAGCACCAACTACCAAGAGACCCAGTACTTC. Outside the CDR3, residues come from the reference TRBV11-2 and TRBJ2-5 proteins, so the full variable domain is: EAGVAQSPRYKIIEKRQSVAFWCNPISGHATLYWYQQILGQGPKLLIQFQNNGVVDDSQLPKDRFSAERLKGVDSTLKIQPAKLEDSAVYLCASTNYQETQYFGPGTRLLVL.